This TCR beta chain is drawn from a study of blood T cell repertoires in COVID-19. Study in general: The origin of the acute and convalescent COVID-19 samples was the United States, Italy and Spain. Nucleic acid was either cDNA or gDNA, and it came from T cells, B-cell-depleted T cells, or PBMCs.

Recruitment covered over 20 US areas and drew participants whose ages spanned 18 to 89 years. The CDR3 loop spans 15 amino acids. Per germline, CDR1 PRHDT and CDR2 FYEKMQ (reference sequence). With 5 bases removed from V and 0 bases from J, the gap between germline ends came to 12 bases. Clones were read by immunoSEQ multiplex PCR, and TCRdb kept only the in-frame ones, dropping some. The table lists 120,000 to 150,000 clones, around four fifths of them singletons, with around 6.2% in the top ten. The V and J genes are TRBV13 and TRBJ2-3; a weak D match, TRBD2 (6 bases). The receptor was isolated from a middle-aged woman who had recovered from COVID-19. The sample consisted of PBMCs or T cells enriched from blood (not recorded which). The CDR3 loop is CASSPLATSTDTQYF. The CDR3 coding sequence is TGTGCCAGCAGCCCTCTAGCGACTAGCACAGATACGCAGTATTTT.